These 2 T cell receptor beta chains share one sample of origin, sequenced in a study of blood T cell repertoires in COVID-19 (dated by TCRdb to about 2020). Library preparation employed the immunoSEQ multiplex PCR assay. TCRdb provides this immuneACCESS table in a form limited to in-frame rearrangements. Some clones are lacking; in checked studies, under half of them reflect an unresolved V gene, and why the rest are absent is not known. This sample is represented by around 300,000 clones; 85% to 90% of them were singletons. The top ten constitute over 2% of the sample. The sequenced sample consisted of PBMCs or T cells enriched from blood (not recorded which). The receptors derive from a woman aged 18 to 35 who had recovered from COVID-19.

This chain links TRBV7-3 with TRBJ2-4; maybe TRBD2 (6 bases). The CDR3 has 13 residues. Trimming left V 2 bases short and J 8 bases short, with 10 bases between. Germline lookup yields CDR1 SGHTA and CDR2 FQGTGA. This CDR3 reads CASSLSRRDIQYF. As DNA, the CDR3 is TGTGCCAGCAGCTTATCCAGGAGGGACATTCAGTACTTC.

The CDR3 DNA reads as TGTGCCAGCAGCCCAGGAGGGACTACGTCCTACGAGCAGTACTTC. Translation gives CASSPGGTTSYEQYF. The V call is TRBV6-5, the J call TRBJ2-7; 7 bases match TRBD2. There are 15 residues in the CDR3. The germline V gene encodes CDR1 MNHEY and CDR2 SVGAGI. V lost 6 bases, J lost 1 base, and 9 bases stayed unmatched.